A single sample is the source of the 29 T cell receptor beta chains below, sequenced in a study of human T cells and chemical hapten exposure. MiXCR was run by TCRdb on the RACE reads, yielding one entry per CDR3 protein. The table includes 65,000 or so distinct CDR3 sequences, roughly 6.6% detected once. Described time point: healthy volunteer bleed at 6 weeks. Sequencing started from total RNA isolated from unfractionated whole blood. Sequencing was carried out using whole blood. The receptors were sampled from a female donor in good health. Some clones in this sample may be carry-over from other donors' samples.

Ten or more counts support this clonotype. CDR3 protein: CSAREGSNSGNTIYF. CDR3 DNA: TGCAGTGCTAGAGAAGGGTCGAACTCTGGAAACACCATATATTTT. The chain is built from TRBV20-1 and TRBJ1-3, with no clear D. The germline V gene has CDR1 DFQATT and CDR2 SNEGSKA (reference sequence). This CDR3 region has 15 residues. V was clipped by 0 bases and J by 0 bases, with 9 bases between them.

This clonotype was picked up a small number of times. This chain links TRBV5-6 with TRBJ2-7; no reliable D call. Trimming pared 0 bases from V and 2 bases from J, leaving 6 bases between. This CDR3 contains 13 residues. Germline V CDR1 and CDR2: SGHDT, YYEEEE. CDR3 DNA: TGTGCCAGCAGCTTGGGCAGGACCTACGAGCAGTACTTC. Translated, it gives CASSLGRTYEQYF.

In its sample, this clonotype was seen a few times. The chain has TRBV28 and TRBJ2-3; 9 bases are shared with TRBD2. V was clipped by 2 bases and J by 4 bases; unmatched bases: 4. The CDR3 is 15 residues long. Germline V CDR1 and CDR2: MDHEN, SYDVKM. CDR3 nucleotides: TGTGCCAGCAGTTTAAGGCGGGAGGGCGCAGATACGCAGTATTTT. It translates to CASSLRREGADTQYF.

This clonotype was recorded many times. The gene calls are TRBV6-5 and TRBJ1-2; tentative D call: TRBD1 (6 bases). Germline V gene sequence: CDR1 MNHEY, CDR2 SVGAGI. The CDR3 contains 15 residues. The V end was cut by 5 bases, the J end by 6 bases, with 19 bases between. CDR3 amino acids: CASSLNRDTGNGYTF. The DNA of the CDR3 is TGTGCCAGCAGTCTAAACCGGGACACGGGAAATGGCTACACCTTC.

This clonotype has just a few counts. V and J are TRBV7-3 and TRBJ2-3; D may be TRBD1 (6 bases). Germline CDR1 and CDR2: SGHTA and FQGTGA. This CDR3 has 16 amino acids. V was trimmed by 2 bases and J by 1 base, leaving 13 bases between them. The CDR3 sequence is CASSLRAGAGTDTQYF. The CDR3 nucleotides read TGTGCCAGCAGCTTACGGGCAGGGGCGGGCACAGATACGCAGTATTTT.

Concerning this clonotype itself: Since a much larger clone is just one base distant, this may be a read error. This sequence joins TRBV29-1 and TRBJ1-4, with D perhaps matching TRBD1 (5 bases). The length of the CDR3 is 15 residues. Trimming cost V 1 base and J 6 bases, with 15 bases left between them. CDR1 and CDR2 from the germline V gene are SQVTM and ANQGSEA. The CDR3 DNA is TGCAGCGTTGAAGTCAGGGCCCTGGGTGATGAAAAACTGTTTTTT. It is translated as CSVEVRALGDEKLFF.

This clonotype was seen repeatedly, ten times or more. The rearrangement uses TRBV6-5 and TRBJ1-1; the D gene is possibly TRBD1 (5 bases). Looked up from germline, CDR1 is MNHEY and CDR2 is SVGAGI. Trimming took off 5 bases at V and 5 bases at J, with 15 bases between the two ends. The CDR3 is 14 residues long. The CDR3 protein is CASSLGGGRTEAFF. The CDR3 region has the DNA TGTGCCAGCAGTCTTGGGGGGGGGAGGACTGAAGCTTTCTTT.

This clonotype was seen ten or more times. At one end the junction does not follow the germline gene, possibly because of a read error. The chain has TRBV6-1 and TRBJ1-5, with D uncertain. CDR1 is MNHNS, CDR2 SASEGT, per germline. The length of the CDR3 is 13 residues. CDR3 loop: CAGRGSFNQPQHF. The CDR3, as DNA: TGTGCCGGCAGAGGGTCGTTCAATCAGCCCCAGCATTTT.

This clonotype was seen more than once but under ten times. The chain uses TRBV10-3 and TRBJ2-7, with 8 bases fitting TRBD1. CDR3 length: 13 amino acids. The germline CDR1 and CDR2 sequences are ENHRY and SYGVKD. With 3 bases clipped from V and 7 bases from J, the junction kept 5 bases outside the gene matches. The CDR3 nucleotides are TGTGCCATCAGTGATGGACAGGGCCGGGAGCAGTACTTC. Residues: CAISDGQGREQYF.

This clonotype was counted ten times or more. This chain uses TRBV6-9 with TRBJ2-7; D might be TRBD2 (6 bases). Germline CDR1 and CDR2: MNHGY and SVAAGI. Trimming took off 8 bases at V and 6 bases at J, with 11 bases between the two ends. The length of the CDR3 is 11 residues. CDR3 amino acids: CASCSGREQYF. The CDR3 DNA follows: TGTGCCAGCTGTAGCGGACGCGAGCAGTACTTC.

This clonotype was picked up many times. The chain has TRBV3-1 and TRBJ2-3; no definite D call. The germline gives CDR1 LGHDT, CDR2 YNNKEL (reference sequence). The CDR3 length is 15 residues. Between the trimmed V and J ends, which lost 1 base and 6 bases, there was a span of 14 bases. This chain's CDR3 is CASSQVSYTSDTQYF. The CDR3 DNA reads TGTGCCAGCAGCCAAGTCTCCTATACTTCGGATACGCAGTATTTT.

This clonotype occurred many times. The gene calls are TRBV25-1 and TRBJ2-7; D might be TRBD1 (8 bases). Trimming cost V 5 bases and J 3 bases, with 14 bases left between them. CDR1 and CDR2 (germline): MGHDK, SYGVNS. The CDR3 totals 14 residues. The CDR3 nucleotides are TGTGCCAGCAGTTCGGACAGGGACTACTACGAGCAGTACTTC. Translation: CASSSDRDYYEQYF.

This clonotype was detected only a few times. This chain connects TRBV2 to TRBJ2-2; 8 bases are a match to TRBD2. The ends lost 6 bases at V and 2 bases at J; junction bases unmatched: 5. The CDR3 consists of 15 residues. The germline V gene encodes CDR1 SNHLY and CDR2 FYNNEI. The CDR3 sequence is CASRGSGSNTGELFF. The CDR3 DNA reads TGTGCCAGCAGGGGGAGCGGGAGCAACACCGGGGAGCTGTTTTTT.

There are many counts of this clonotype. The chain is built from TRBV28 and TRBJ2-1, with D possibly matching TRBD2 (5 bases). V was trimmed by 2 bases and J by 4 bases, leaving 9 bases between them. CDR1 and CDR2 from the germline V gene are MDHEN and SYDVKM. The CDR3 is made up of 14 amino acids. The CDR3 loop reads CASSLDRTYNEQFF. The DNA of the CDR3 is TGTGCCAGCAGTTTAGATAGGACTTACAATGAGCAGTTCTTC. The entire variable domain, with the rest obtained from reference TRBV28 and TRBJ2-1, is as follows: DVKVTQSSRYLVKRTGEKVFLECVQDMDHENMFWYRQDPGLGLRLIYFSYDVKMKEKGDIPEGYSVSREKKERFSLILESASTNQTSMYLCASSLDRTYNEQFFGPGTRLTVL.

This clonotype has just a few counts. The chain uses TRBV29-1 and TRBJ2-5, with 8 nucleotides matching TRBD1. This CDR3 has 14 residues. With 1 base clipped from V and 4 bases from J, the junction kept 5 bases outside the gene matches. Germline lookup yields CDR1 SQVTM and CDR2 ANQGSEA. This CDR3 is CSVEATGERETQYF. CDR3 nucleotides: TGCAGCGTTGAAGCGACAGGGGAACGAGAGACCCAGTACTTC.

The rearrangement uses TRBV11-2 and TRBJ2-7; weak D call: TRBD2 (5 bases). V lost 5 bases and J lost 6, with 14 bases in between. The germline V gene encodes CDR1 SGHAT and CDR2 FQNNGV. The CDR3 consists of 13 residues. Written as DNA, the CDR3 is TGTGCCAGCAGCACAACAGAGGGAAGCGAGCAGTACTTC. Protein: CASSTTEGSEQYF. The full variable domain, in which reference TRBV11-2 and TRBJ2-7 provide the parts outside the CDR3, is EAGVAQSPRYKIIEKRQSVAFWCNPISGHATLYWYQQILGQGPKLLIQFQNNGVVDDSQLPKDRFSAERLKGVDSTLKIQPAKLEDSAVYLCASSTTEGSEQYFGPGTRLTVT.

This clonotype was seen repeatedly, ten times or more. The chain couples TRBV6-2 or TRBV6-3 to TRBJ2-3, with 10 bases fitting TRBD1. This CDR3 is 16 amino acids long. Germline-derived CDR1 and CDR2 are MNHEY and SVGEGT. V was clipped by 6 bases and J by 4 bases; unmatched bases: 10. The CDR3 loop reads CASSPRRQGAADTQYF. Here the CDR3 DNA reads TGTGCCAGCAGCCCGAGGAGACAGGGGGCAGCAGATACGCAGTATTTT.

The J gene is TRBJ1-2, the V gene TRBV28; perhaps TRBD1 as D (6 bases). The CDR3 length is 14 residues. Deletions cut 2 bases from V and 2 bases from J, with 9 bases between. CDR1 and CDR2 (germline): MDHEN, SYDVKM. Here the CDR3 reads CASSLGGGNYGYTF. CDR3 DNA sequence: TGTGCCAGCAGTTTAGGAGGGGGAAACTATGGCTACACCTTC.

This chain uses TRBV2 with TRBJ2-1; a possible D gene is TRBD2 (6 bases). The CDR3 is 15 amino acids. V was pared by 9 bases and J by 3 bases, with 18 bases between. Germline V gene lookup returns CDR1 SNHLY and CDR2 FYNNEI. Here the CDR3 reads CARGVGLASYNEQFF. For the CDR3, the DNA is TGTGCCAGGGGGGTGGGGCTAGCGAGCTACAATGAGCAGTTCTTC.

This clonotype was seen at least ten times. The chain carries TRBV7-9 and TRBJ2-7; 7 bases fit TRBD2. Unmatched junction bases numbered 10, after V lost 6 bases and J lost 2 bases. The CDR3 consists of 15 residues. The germline V gene has CDR1 SEHNR and CDR2 FQNEAQ (reference sequence). CDR3 loop: CASSRLGGHPYEQYF. For the CDR3, the DNA is TGTGCCAGCAGTCGACTGGGAGGGCATCCCTACGAGCAGTACTTC.

This clonotype was seen only a few times. This chain connects TRBV28 to TRBJ2-7; weak D call: TRBD1 (7 bases). This CDR3 is built from 14 residues. Germline CDR1 MDHEN, CDR2 SYDVKM. With 0 bases removed from V and 6 bases from J, the gap between germline ends came to 12 bases. The CDR3 nucleotides read TGTGCCAGCAGTTTATGGGAGGGGGCGAGCGAGCAGTACTTC. Translated: CASSLWEGASEQYF.

The chain recombines TRBV29-1 with TRBJ2-1; D not resolved. Trimming took off 2 bases at V and 0 bases at J, with 14 bases between the two ends. CDR3 size: 16 residues. Germline V gives CDR1 SQVTM, CDR2 ANQGSEA. The CDR3 sequence: CSVEHQDQTSYNEQFF. The CDR3 nucleotides are TGCAGCGTTGAACACCAGGATCAAACCTCCTACAATGAGCAGTTCTTC.

This clonotype was found many times. V and J are TRBV10-3 and TRBJ2-1; TRBD2 aligns across 7 bases. V lost 0 bases to trimming and J lost 8 bases; unmatched junction nucleotides: 4. The CDR3 consists of 14 residues. Per the germline V gene, CDR1 is ENHRY and CDR2 is SYGVKD. CDR3 residues: CAISESRLADEQFF. Here the CDR3 DNA reads TGTGCCATCAGTGAGTCGCGACTAGCAGATGAGCAGTTCTTC.

There are a few counts of this clonotype. V and J are TRBV4-1 and TRBJ2-1; maybe TRBD2 (6 bases). This CDR3 region has 17 residues. The ends were cut back, 1 base at V and 1 base at J, with 14 bases in the middle. Germline values: CDR1 MGHRA, CDR2 YSYEKL. The CDR3 DNA reads as TGCGCCAGCAGCCAAGCAACTCTAGCGCTATCCTACAATGAGCAGTTCTTC. Amino acids: CASSQATLALSYNEQFF.

This clonotype was seen repeatedly, ten times or more. This chain connects TRBV7-9 to TRBJ1-1; D remains ambiguous. Germline assignment: CDR1 SEHNR and CDR2 FQNEAQ (reference sequence). V lost 5 bases and J 1 base, leaving 11 bases between the germline ends. The CDR3 loop spans 14 amino acids. The CDR3 region is CASSSREPNTEAFF. The CDR3 DNA reads TGTGCCAGCAGCAGCAGAGAACCGAACACTGAAGCTTTCTTT.

The table lists this clonotype with many counts. This chain uses TRBV28 with TRBJ2-1; tentative D call: TRBD2 (6 bases). Between the trimmed V and J ends, which lost 4 bases and 6 bases, there was a span of 10 bases. This CDR3 is 13 amino acids long. The germline gives CDR1 MDHEN, CDR2 SYDVKM. CDR3 nucleotide sequence: TGTGCCAGCAGTTATGGAGGGATCAATGAGCAGTTCTTC. This encodes CASSYGGINEQFF.

This clonotype appeared many times. The CDR3 loop is CASRIAGLAGGVAEFF. The CDR3 DNA reads as TGTGCCAGCAGGATAGCGGGACTAGCGGGGGGGGTGGCGGAGTTCTTC. The chain links TRBV28 to TRBJ2-1; 16 nucleotides align to TRBD2. Germline V lookup: CDR1 MDHEN, CDR2 SYDVKM. The length of the CDR3 is 16 residues. The V gene end was trimmed by 6 bases and the J gene end by 14 bases; junction bases not matched to a gene: 13.

This clonotype has just a few counts. V usage is TRBV27 and J usage is TRBJ2-4, with 11 nucleotides matching TRBD2. Trimming took 0 bases from V and 5 from J; bases not matched to a gene: 15. Germline lookup yields CDR1 MNHEY and CDR2 SMNVEV (reference sequence). The CDR3 sequence is 20 residues long. The CDR3 reads CASSLSASGRRGRGQNIQYF. The CDR3 DNA follows: TGTGCCAGCAGTTTATCCGCTAGCGGGAGGAGAGGTAGGGGCCAAAACATTCAGTACTTC.

In this sample, this clonotype turned up many times. The V call is TRBV20-1, the J call TRBJ2-1; D gene uncertain. This CDR3 contains 11 residues. V lost 6 bases, J lost 2 bases, and 5 bases lay in between. The germline V gene has CDR1 DFQATT and CDR2 SNEGSKA (reference sequence). CDR3 sequence: CSAGTYNEQFF. The CDR3, as DNA: TGCAGTGCAGGGACCTACAATGAGCAGTTCTTC.